The source of this T cell receptor (beta chain) is a study of T cell responses to AZD1222 COVID-19 vaccine. The study's findings and limits: Spike-wide coverage was observed for vaccine-associated CD4 TCRs, with dominant responses at 160-218 and 743-854.

With regard to this clone: Its antigen is not identified.

Assay used: immunoSEQ multiplex PCR; TCRdb lists only in-frame clones, some missing. The profile covers under 150,000 clones, with about 92% appearing a single time and 4% to 5.5% taken by the ten largest. The germline V gene has CDR1 SGHTS and CDR2 YDEGEE. V lost 3 bases and J 0 bases, leaving 7 bases between the germline ends. CDR3 length equals 13 residues. The chain recombines TRBV5-8 with TRBJ2-7, with no clear D. The source is an adult in good health. Material: peripheral blood, obtained on day 0 of AZD1222 vaccination. The CDR3 loop reads CASSSFISYEQYF. CDR3 bases: TGTGCCAGCAGCTCCTTTATCTCCTACGAGCAGTACTTC.